This TCR beta chain was observed in a study of blood T cells in healthy people across ages. Findings and limits, study-wide: Among T cells, TCR beta diversity per million cells dropped roughly linearly as age rose. Long-lived and aged donors differed, with more naive CD4+ cells and higher diversity in the long-lived.

Note on this clonotype: The antigen is not known.

It was with a sample-barcoded 5' primer and a J-beta primer mix that a second PCR of roughly 7 to 12 cycles was run. Each of the cDNA molecules was tagged by a template-switch adaptor with 12 random nucleotides. TCRdb itself ran the 5' RACE reads through MiXCR, one entry per CDR3 protein. The sample lists about 1.7 million distinct CDR3 sequences, roughly 30% seen once, with 7.7% in the top ten. After removal of 7 bases from V and 6 bases from J, the junction contained 9 bases not matched to a gene. CDR3 length: 14 amino acids. CDR1 is SGDLS and CDR2 is YYNGEE in the germline V gene. This chain joins TRBV9 and TRBJ2-1; 8 nucleotides agree with TRBD2. Sequenced material: blood. The receptor's source is a woman aged 30 to 39 in good health. The CDR3 loop is CASVEGLGSNEQFF. CDR3 in DNA: TGTGCCAGCGTGGAGGGACTAGGAAGCAATGAGCAGTTCTTC. The complete variable domain, with remaining parts taken from reference TRBV9 and TRBJ2-1, reads DSGVTQTPKHLITATGQRVTLRCSPRSGDLSVYWYQQSLDQGLQFLIQYYNGEERAKGNILERFSAQQFPDLHSELNLSSLELGDSALYFCASVEGLGSNEQFFGPGTRLTVL.